A selection of T cell receptor beta chains follows, all from one sample in a study of T cells in Graves' hyperthyroidism and ophthalmopathy. In TCRdb, the multiplex PCR reads were re-called with MiXCR into one record per CDR3 protein. The profile shows 280,000 or so distinct CDR3 sequences, less than 30% of them singletons. Sequenced material: blood. Receptor source: a man aged 35 to 55 with Graves' hyperthyroidism that later progressed to Graves' ophthalmopathy. Both conserved end residues are part of each CDR3. Each record gives: D gene, clone size, J gene, V gene, CDR3 DNA, CDR3 protein. D genes are given only for firm matches. Size is omitted from some rows. Given values are once, few, many or a class for expanded clones.

D: TRBD2; size: many; J: TRBJ2-5; V: TRBV6-2/TRBV6-3; DNA: TGTGCCAGCACTCCCAATGGCGGAACGGGAGGGCCTCTGGGTGAGACCCAGTACTTC; CDR3: CASTPNGGTGGPLGETQYF
D: TRBD1; size: once; J: TRBJ1-1; V: TRBV5-1; DNA: TGCGCCAGCAGCCTGGACAGGGTTGGTGGAGCTTTCTTT; CDR3: CASSLDRVGGAFF
D: -; size: -; J: TRBJ2-7; V: TRBV29-1; DNA: TGCAGCGTTGATTCTGGAGGAAACGAGCAGTACTTC; CDR3: CSVDSGGNEQYF
D: TRBD2; size: -; J: TRBJ2-5; V: TRBV12-3/TRBV12-4; DNA: TGTGCCAGCAGTTTTGGGAGATTAGCGGGGGGCCAAGAGACCCAGTACTTC; CDR3: CASSFGRLAGGQETQYF
D: TRBD2; size: many; J: TRBJ2-5; V: TRBV24-1; DNA: TGTGCCACCAGTGTCGGCGGGAGGGCCCAGGAGACCCAGTACTTC; CDR3: CATSVGGRAQETQYF
D: TRBD1; size: many; J: TRBJ1-1; V: TRBV28; DNA: TGTGCCAGCAGCATAGGGGGCAGGAACACTGAAGCTTTCTTT; CDR3: CASSIGGRNTEAFF
D: -; size: -; J: TRBJ2-7; V: TRBV19; DNA: TGTGCCTGGAGCCTCGGGATCGGAAACTACGAGCAGTACTTC; CDR3: CAWSLGIGNYEQYF
D: TRBD2; size: many; J: TRBJ2-7; V: TRBV18; DNA: TGTGCCAGCTCACCACCGACTAGCATCCCCTACGAGCAGTACTTC; CDR3: CASSPPTSIPYEQYF
D: -; size: -; J: TRBJ1-1; V: TRBV20-1; DNA: TGCAGTGCTAGAGCTAGGGGGATTGAAGCTTTCTTT; CDR3: CSARARGIEAFF
D: -; size: many; J: TRBJ2-7; V: TRBV28; DNA: TGTGCCAGCAGTTTGATCCGGGCGAGCTCCTACGAGCAGTACTTC; CDR3: CASSLIRASSYEQYF
D: TRBD1; size: many; J: TRBJ1-1; V: TRBV18; DNA: TGTGCCAGCTCCAGAGGGACAGGGATCACTGAAGCTTTCTTT; CDR3: CASSRGTGITEAFF
D: TRBD2; size: many; J: TRBJ2-5; V: TRBV4-2; DNA: TGTGCCAGCAGCCAAGATCCGCCCCGACTAATGGCGGGAGGGCCAGGGGAGACCCAGTACTTC; CDR3: CASSQDPPRLMAGGPGETQYF
D: -; size: few; J: TRBJ2-7; V: TRBV29-1; DNA: TGCAGCGTTGAAGACGGCATGACCGCCGAGCAGTACTTC; CDR3: CSVEDGMTAEQYF
D: -; size: many; J: TRBJ2-2; V: TRBV6-5; DNA: TGTGCCAGCAGTTACCGCCGGGGAGTTAACACCGGGGAGCTGTTTTTT; CDR3: CASSYRRGVNTGELFF
D: -; size: -; J: TRBJ1-1; V: TRBV6-5; DNA: TGTGCCAGCAGTTACTTCGGGACGAACACTGAAGCTTTCTTT; CDR3: CASSYFGTNTEAFF
D: TRBD1; size: -; J: TRBJ2-7; V: TRBV29-1; DNA: TGCAGCGTTGAAGTGGGAGTGGACAGGGCCTACGAGCAGTACTTC; CDR3: CSVEVGVDRAYEQYF
D: TRBD2; size: -; J: TRBJ2-2; V: TRBV28; DNA: TGTGCCAGCAGACCCAAGACTAGCGGGAGGACCGGGGAGCTGTTTTTT; CDR3: CASRPKTSGRTGELFF
D: -; size: many; J: TRBJ2-7; V: TRBV7-8; DNA: TGTGCCAGCAGCTTAGACGGGGGAACTTACGAGCAGTACTTC; CDR3: CASSLDGGTYEQYF
D: TRBD2; size: many; J: TRBJ2-2; V: TRBV2; DNA: TGTGCCAGCATCGCGGGAGACGTCGCCGGGGAGCTGTTTTTT; CDR3: CASIAGDVAGELFF
D: TRBD1; size: many; J: TRBJ1-1; V: TRBV6-2/TRBV6-3; DNA: TGTGCCATCTCACCCCTCGGACAGGGGGCGTTTAACACTGAAGCTTTCTTT; CDR3: CAISPLGQGAFNTEAFF
D: -; size: many; J: TRBJ2-7; V: TRBV6-1; DNA: TGTGCCAGCAAGAGGGGAAGCTCTCGGGAGCAGTACTTC; CDR3: CASKRGSSREQYF
D: -; size: -; J: TRBJ2-7; V: TRBV7-8; DNA: TGTGCCAGCAGCCCTGGTGGTGGGTACCAGTACTTC; CDR3: CASSPGGGYQYF
D: -; size: many; J: TRBJ1-2; V: TRBV29-1; DNA: TGCAGCGTCAGATACCCGGGACGGAACTATGGCTACACCTTC; CDR3: CSVRYPGRNYGYTF
D: TRBD2; size: -; J: TRBJ2-7; V: TRBV20-1; DNA: TGCAGTGCTGCATTCGCGGGGGTGCGGTACGAGCAGTACTTC; CDR3: CSAAFAGVRYEQYF
D: -; size: -; J: TRBJ2-5; V: TRBV9; DNA: TGTGCCAGCAGCGTAGACCAGGGAAGGGGTTTGGAGACCCAGTACTTC; CDR3: CASSVDQGRGLETQYF
D: -; size: many; J: TRBJ2-7; V: TRBV11-2; DNA: TGTGCCAGCAGGGCCCAGGACAGATTTTTCGAGCAGTACTTC; CDR3: CASRAQDRFFEQYF
D: TRBD1; size: many; J: TRBJ1-1; V: TRBV19; DNA: TGTGCCAGTAACGGGGGGACAGGGGGCTTGACTGAAGCTTTCTTT; CDR3: CASNGGTGGLTEAFF
D: -; size: -; J: TRBJ1-1; V: TRBV6-5; DNA: TGTGCCAGCAGTTCCGAACCAGACACTGAAGCTTTCTTT; CDR3: CASSSEPDTEAFF
D: -; size: many; J: TRBJ1-2; V: TRBV12-3/TRBV12-4; DNA: TGTGCCAGCAGTCCGATTACTCTAAACTATGGCTACACCTTC; CDR3: CASSPITLNYGYTF
D: TRBD1; size: many; J: TRBJ1-3; V: TRBV18; DNA: TGTGCCAGCTCACCAACGACAAAGACAGGGAACACCATATATTTT; CDR3: CASSPTTKTGNTIYF
D: -; size: many; J: TRBJ2-5; V: TRBV6-5; DNA: TGTGCCAGCAGCCAGACAGTAACTTTACAAGAGACCCAGTACTTC; CDR3: CASSQTVTLQETQYF
D: -; size: -; J: TRBJ1-1; V: TRBV7-9; DNA: TGTGCCAGCAGCTTCGAGGGGCGGGATGCTTTCTTT; CDR3: CASSFEGRDAFF
D: TRBD1; size: many; J: TRBJ2-5; V: TRBV12-3/TRBV12-4; DNA: TGTGCCAGCAGCCAGGGACAGGGGCTCGGAGAGACCCAGTACTTC; CDR3: CASSQGQGLGETQYF
D: -; size: many; J: TRBJ1-3; V: TRBV19; DNA: TGTGCCAGTAGTATATCCACCGCTACAGGGAGCTCTGGAAACACCATATATTTT; CDR3: CASSISTATGSSGNTIYF
D: -; size: once; J: TRBJ1-5; V: TRBV15; DNA: TGTGCCACCAGCCCAGAACGCAGGGGGCCCCAGCATTTT; CDR3: CATSPERRGPQHF